What follows describes a single T cell receptor (beta chain). Source study methods: Quantification of nucleated cells was approximated via reference gene primer amplification. Here immunoSEQ multiplex PCR was the method, and the copy in TCRdb shows in-frame clones only, minus some. V, J and clone size were drawn from that table, and D and trimming were deduced from the DNA. The sample records about 62,000 clones, 88% being singletons. The CDR3 is 15 amino acids. The V and J ends lost 1 base and 7 bases, in that order; junction bases with no gene match: 6. Germline-derived CDR1 and CDR2 are SGHVS and FNYEAQ. This entry is derived from a study of blood T cell repertoires in COVID-19.

This TCR was sampled from a human donor in a cohort sampled during active COVID-19. Sequences were obtained from peripheral blood. The rearrangement uses TRBV7-6 and TRBJ1-4; 7 nucleotides line up with TRBD1. This CDR3 is CASSLDGAGGEKLFF. For the CDR3, the DNA is TGTGCCAGCAGCTTAGATGGGGCAGGGGGTGAAAAACTGTTTTTT.